These 4 T cell receptor beta chains were all obtained from the same sample, sequenced in a study of cytomegalovirus exposure and HLA in healthy donors. 60 Vbeta and 13 Jbeta primers were used in PCR. This table comes from immunoSEQ multiplex PCR, and its TCRdb copy is limited to in-frame clones, with some not included. The data show 80,000 to 90,000 clones, with approximately 80% seen just once and approximately 1.9% held by the top ten. Source material: PBMCs. Receptors were obtained from a woman aged 30 to 39 in good health and CMV-seronegative.

Concerning this clone itself: No DNA is shown, since the ends of the CDR3 on it are uncertain; the CDR3 is the one TCRdb lists. CDR3 sequence reads: CASTSGILNVLTF. The chain couples TRBV28 to TRBJ2-6; TRBD2, the table's D call, was not compared with the DNA. CDR1 is MDHEN, CDR2 SYDVKM, per germline. The CDR3 spans 13 amino acids, including both terminal residues.

The chain recombines TRBV5-4 with TRBJ2-3; TRBD2 agrees at 7 bases. This CDR3 contains 13 residues. Trimming cost V 2 bases and J 5 bases; bases outside gene matches: 2. Germline values: CDR1 SGHNT, CDR2 YYREEE (reference sequence). CDR3 nucleotides: TGTGCCAGCAGCTTATGGGAGGGAGATACGCAGTATTTT. As protein: CASSLWEGDTQYF. The full variable domain, with the rest looked up from reference TRBV5-4 and TRBJ2-3, is ETGVTQSPTHLIKTRGQQVTLRCSSQSGHNTVSWYQQALGQGPQFIFQYYREEENGRGNFPPRFSGLQFPNYSSELNVNALELDDSALYLCASSLWEGDTQYFGPGTRLTVL.

The V and J genes are TRBV11-2 and TRBJ1-5; 7 bases match TRBD1. Germline V gene sequence: CDR1 SGHAT, CDR2 FQNNGV. This CDR3 region has 15 residues. J was trimmed by 5 bases and V by 2 bases; bases with no gene match: 6. CDR3 sequence (DNA): TGTGCCAGCAGCTTAAGACAGGGCGGTGATCAGCCCCAGCATTTT. This translates into CASSLRQGGDQPQHF.

This chain joins TRBV29-1 and TRBJ1-1, with 7 bases matching TRBD1. CDR1 SQVTM and CDR2 ANQGSEA come from the germline V gene. This CDR3 is 13 amino acids long. The ends lost 6 bases at V and 1 base at J; junction bases unmatched: 5. Here the CDR3 DNA reads TGCAGCGTGCTAGGACAGGCGAACACTGAAGCTTTCTTT. Protein product: CSVLGQANTEAFF.